One and the same sample provided the 13 T cell receptor beta chains below, sequenced in a study of cytomegalovirus exposure and HLA in healthy donors. Using immunoSEQ multiplex PCR, the repertoire was profiled, and TCRdb retains in-frame clones only, with some absent. The data show about 75,000 clones, with over 80% seen just once and 3% held by the top ten. Sequences were obtained from PBMCs. These receptors were obtained from a man between 25 and 39 years old in good health and CMV-seronegative.

This sequence joins TRBV7-2 and TRBJ1-4; TRBD1 aligns across 8 bases. The CDR3 covers 15 residues. The V gene's germline CDR1 is SGHTA and CDR2 FQGNSA. The V segment lost 5 bases and the J segment 3 bases; nucleotides outside the gene matches: 5. This CDR3 reads CASSPQGDSNEKLFF. As DNA, the CDR3 is TGTGCCAGCAGCCCACAGGGGGATTCTAATGAAAAACTGTTTTTT.

The count of this clone is one. The rearrangement joins TRBV5-1 to TRBJ2-6, with 7 bases aligning to TRBD1. The CDR3 contains 15 residues. V dropped 2 bases and J dropped 4; count of bases not matched to a gene: 3. Germline lookup yields CDR1 SGHRS and CDR2 YFSETQ. The CDR3 is CASSLGGWGANVLTF. In DNA, the CDR3 is TGCGCCAGCAGCTTAGGGGGCTGGGGGGCCAACGTCCTGACTTTC.

The J gene is TRBJ1-4, the V gene TRBV18; 9 bases match TRBD1. The germline gives CDR1 KGHSH, CDR2 LQKENI. V lost 3 bases to trimming and J lost 4 bases; unmatched junction nucleotides: 6. This CDR3 is built from 16 residues. CDR3 in DNA: TGTGCCAGCTCACCTTCCGGGACAGGGTATAATGAAAAACTGTTTTTT. It codes for CASSPSGTGYNEKLFF.

The chain uses TRBV4-3 and TRBJ2-7; weak D call: TRBD2 (5 bases). Germline V gene data show CDR1 as LGHNA and CDR2 as YSLEER. The V and J ends lost 0 bases and 0 bases respectively, with 12 bases between them. The CDR3 loop spans 16 amino acids. CDR3 nucleotides: TGCGCCAGCAGCCAAGATCCCGGGGAGAGCTCCTACGAGCAGTACTTC. Translation: CASSQDPGESSYEQYF.

The chain joins TRBV5-4 to TRBJ1-4, with 7 nucleotides matching TRBD1. V shed 1 base and J 10 bases; nucleotides not matched to a gene: 13. The germline gives CDR1 SGHNT, CDR2 YYREEE (reference sequence). This CDR3 has 16 amino acids. The CDR3 sequence: CASSLSFGQGGGKLFF. The CDR3 region has the DNA TGTGCCAGCAGCTTGTCGTTCGGCCAGGGGGGAGGAAAACTGTTTTTT.

V and J are TRBV6-5 and TRBJ2-7; 8 bases align to TRBD1. The CDR3 length is 15 residues. J was trimmed by 2 bases and V by 5 bases; bases with no gene match: 8. Germline loops: CDR1 MNHEY, CDR2 SVGAGI. The CDR3 DNA sequence: TGTGCCAGCAGTGGGACAGGAAGGGCTACCTACGAGCAGTACTTC. This translates into CASSGTGRATYEQYF.

V gene TRBV5-1 combines with J gene TRBJ2-1, with 7 bases matching TRBD1. CDR3 length: 13 amino acids. Germline loops: CDR1 SGHRS, CDR2 YFSETQ. The trim removed 3 bases at V and 6 bases at J, leaving 3 bases unmatched. The CDR3 sequence is CASSSRQGNEQFF. The CDR3 DNA reads as TGCGCCAGCAGCTCCAGACAGGGCAATGAGCAGTTCTTC.

The chain carries TRBV30 and TRBJ2-4; 8 nucleotides align to TRBD2. This CDR3 contains 14 residues. V lost 0 bases to trimming and J lost 4 bases; unmatched junction nucleotides: 2. Per germline, CDR1 GTSNPN and CDR2 SVGIG (reference sequence). For the CDR3, the DNA is TGTGCCTGGAGTGTCGGGGGGGGAAAAAACATTCAGTACTTC. Protein product: CAWSVGGGKNIQYF.

This clone was observed a handful of times. The chain is built from TRBV6-5 and TRBJ2-1; TRBD1 might be the D (5 bases). Germline CDR1 is MNHEY and CDR2 is SVGAGI. This CDR3 spans 16 amino acids. The V end was cut by 0 bases, the J end by 7 bases, with 16 bases between. The chain's CDR3 is CASSYSIQMGQNEQFF. For the CDR3, the DNA is TGTGCCAGCAGTTACTCGATTCAGATGGGGCAGAATGAGCAGTTCTTC.

In DNA form, the CDR3 reads TGCGCCAGCAGCCAGGGGGCCAGCAGGCATGAGCAGTTCTTC. It yields the protein CASSQGASRHEQFF. The rearrangement links TRBV5-1 to TRBJ2-1, with TRBD1 matching 8 bases. CDR1 SGHRS and CDR2 YFSETQ come from the germline V gene. CDR3 length: 14 amino acids. J was trimmed by 8 bases and V by 4 bases; bases with no gene match: 8.

This chain links TRBV5-1 with TRBJ1-2; no clear D. V lost 1 base, J lost 2 bases, and 6 bases lay in between. The CDR3 contains 13 residues. CDR1 is SGHRS, CDR2 YFSETQ, per germline. CDR3 loop: CASSLLENYGYTF. CDR3 DNA: TGCGCCAGCAGCTTGTTGGAGAACTATGGCTACACCTTC. Full variable domain (rest looked up from reference TRBV5-1 and TRBJ1-2): KAGVTQTPRYLIKTRGQQVTLSCSPISGHRSVSWYQQTPGQGLQFLFEYFSETQRNKGNFPGRFSGRQFSNSRSEMNVSTLELGDSALYLCASSLLENYGYTFGSGTRLTVV.

This chain links TRBV11-3 with TRBJ2-5, with D possibly TRBD1 on 5 matching bases. The length of the CDR3 is 18 residues. Germline V gene sequence: CDR1 SGHNT, CDR2 YENEEA. V shed 0 bases and J shed 5 bases, with 22 bases lying between them. CDR3 amino acids: CASSLDWVTGFRDETQYF. DNA for the CDR3: TGTGCCAGCAGCTTAGACTGGGTAACAGGCTTCCGCGACGAGACCCAGTACTTC.

The chain carries TRBV30 and TRBJ1-1, with D tentatively TRBD1 (5 bases). This CDR3 has 11 amino acids. Trimming stripped 5 bases from V and 5 bases from J, with 9 bases between. Looked up from germline, CDR1 is GTSNPN and CDR2 is SVGIG (reference sequence). This CDR3 is CAWQGYTEAFF. The CDR3 DNA follows: TGTGCCTGGCAGGGTTATACTGAAGCTTTCTTT.